A single sample is the source of the 16 T cell receptor beta chains below, sequenced in a study of PD-1 blockade in mismatch repair-deficient tumors. Assay used: immunoSEQ multiplex PCR; TCRdb lists only in-frame clones, some missing. The sample records around 100,000 clones, about four fifths being singletons. The sequencing here drew on peripheral blood, taken 35 to 37 weeks after starting pembrolizumab. These receptors came from an adult with mismatch repair-deficient cancer.

The chain has TRBV12-5 and TRBJ1-1, with D maybe TRBD1 (6 bases). The ends were cut back, 3 bases at V and 1 base at J, with 12 bases in the middle. Germline-derived CDR1 and CDR2 are LGHNT and FRNRAP. The CDR3 loop spans 15 amino acids. The CDR3 region has the DNA TGTGCTAGTGGTTTTGGGGCAGGGGCGAACACTGAAGCTTTCTTT. Encoded protein: CASGFGAGANTEAFF.

The DNA of the CDR3 is TGTGCCAGCAGTACCCGGGACAGGGGCACAGATACGCAGTATTTT. It yields the protein CASSTRDRGTDTQYF. The chain carries TRBV6-5 and TRBJ2-3, with 9 nucleotides matching TRBD1. V shed 5 bases, J shed 1 base, and the junction held 4 bases outside the gene matches. Germline V gene data show CDR1 as MNHEY and CDR2 as SVGAGI. The CDR3 loop spans 15 amino acids.

J is TRBJ1-4 and V is TRBV28; D unresolved. Trimming shortened V by 4 bases and J by 5 bases, and 14 bases separated the two germline ends. Germline-derived CDR1 and CDR2 are MDHEN and SYDVKM. CDR3 length equals 15 residues. The CDR3 DNA follows: TGTGCCAGCAGTTCCCGGACCCAGACGAATGAAAAACTGTTTTTT. Translated: CASSSRTQTNEKLFF.

The chain links TRBV5-1 to TRBJ2-1; 11 bases fit TRBD2. The CDR3 covers 15 residues. The J segment lost 8 bases and the V segment lost 0 bases, leaving 4 bases of the junction unmatched. Germline V lookup: CDR1 SGHRS, CDR2 YFSETQ. This chain's CDR3 is CASSLVSGRADEQFF. As DNA, the CDR3 is TGCGCCAGCAGCTTGGTTAGCGGGAGGGCCGATGAGCAGTTCTTC.

This chain joins TRBV2 and TRBJ1-1; 9 bases are shared with TRBD1. The junction had 9 bases not matched to a gene; V was cut back by 11 bases and J by 5 bases. The CDR3 runs 13 residues. Germline V CDR1 and CDR2: SNHLY, FYNNEI. The CDR3 sequence is CAGSGQGNTEAFF. In nucleotides, the CDR3 is TGTGCCGGAAGCGGACAGGGGAATACTGAAGCTTTCTTT.

This chain connects TRBV5-4 to TRBJ1-1; D might be TRBD1 (6 bases). Germline V gene lookup returns CDR1 SGHNT and CDR2 YYREEE (reference sequence). V was trimmed by 2 bases and J by 5 bases, leaving 13 bases between them. CDR3 length equals 14 residues. CDR3 in amino acids: CASSFQGSGTEAFF. As DNA, the CDR3 is TGTGCCAGCAGCTTTCAGGGGTCCGGGACTGAAGCTTTCTTT.

A single count supports this clone. The genes are TRBV5-1 and TRBJ1-1, with a possible D match to TRBD1 (6 bases). This CDR3 is 15 amino acids long. Germline V gene sequence: CDR1 SGHRS, CDR2 YFSETQ. V was cut by 3 bases and J by 1 base, with 13 bases left in between. DNA of the CDR3: TGCGCCAGCAGCTCGGGGGCGACGCAGAACACTGAAGCTTTCTTT. This gives the protein CASSSGATQNTEAFF. Combining the CDR3 with reference TRBV5-1 and TRBJ1-1 gives the whole variable domain KAGVTQTPRYLIKTRGQQVTLSCSPISGHRSVSWYQQTPGQGLQFLFEYFSETQRNKGNFPGRFSGRQFSNSRSEMNVSTLELGDSALYLCASSSGATQNTEAFFGQGTRLTVV.

CDR3: CASSLSGTAETQYF. DNA of the CDR3: TGTGCCAGCAGCTTATCCGGGACCGCAGAGACCCAGTACTTC. The chain combines TRBV7-3 with TRBJ2-5; D may correspond to TRBD1 or TRBD2 (5 bases each). CDR3 length equals 14 residues. The ends were cut back, 2 bases at V and 4 bases at J, with 11 bases in the middle. Germline CDR1 and CDR2: SGHTA and FQGTGA.

This chain links TRBV9 with TRBJ2-7, with D perhaps TRBD2 (5 bases). This CDR3 comprises 15 residues. Trimming pared 0 bases from V and 2 bases from J, leaving 12 bases between. Germline CDR1 SGDLS, CDR2 YYNGEE. DNA for the CDR3: TGTGCCAGCAGCGTAGGAGGAGCGGCCCCCTACGAGCAGTACTTC. It translates to CASSVGGAAPYEQYF.

The rearrangement links TRBV28 to TRBJ1-2, with a possible D match to TRBD1 (5 bases). The CDR3 extends over 14 amino acids. Germline-derived CDR1 and CDR2 are MDHEN and SYDVKM. The V and J ends lost 4 bases and 4 bases respectively, with 13 bases between them. The CDR3 DNA reads TGTGCCAGCAGTTCGGCAGGGACCGTCTATGGCTACACCTTC. Residues: CASSSAGTVYGYTF.

The chain links TRBV4-1 to TRBJ2-1; 9 positions match TRBD1. The germline CDR1 and CDR2 sequences are MGHRA and YSYEKL. The trim removed 1 base at V and 7 bases at J, leaving 5 bases unmatched. The CDR3 consists of 15 residues. Written as DNA, the CDR3 is TGCGCCAGCAGCCAAGCCGGGACAGGGCTGAATGAGCAGTTCTTC. Its translation: CASSQAGTGLNEQFF.

The chain joins TRBV6-1 to TRBJ2-3, with D unclear. The V gene lost 8 bases and the J gene lost 2 bases, with 11 bases spanning the gap. CDR3 length: 13 amino acids. The germline V gene encodes CDR1 MNHNS and CDR2 SASEGT. CDR3 sequence (DNA): TGTGCCAGCCAAGGAGAATACACAGATACGCAGTATTTT. It encodes CASQGEYTDTQYF.

The chain combines TRBV2 with TRBJ2-7; no reliable D call. The CDR3 length is 12 residues. Germline V gives CDR1 SNHLY, CDR2 FYNNEI. Trimming pared 6 bases from V and 3 bases from J, leaving 9 bases between. This chain's CDR3 is CASRRLDYEQYF. The DNA for the CDR3 is TGTGCCAGCAGGAGGCTGGACTACGAGCAGTACTTC.

V usage is TRBV2 and J usage is TRBJ2-1; 7 nucleotides agree with TRBD2. CDR1 and CDR2 from the germline V gene are SNHLY and FYNNEI. This CDR3 is built from 15 residues. Here the CDR3 reads CATQREIAVSNEQFF. In DNA, the CDR3 is TGTGCGACCCAGCGGGAAATAGCGGTTTCCAATGAGCAGTTCTTC.

The CDR3 DNA sequence: TGCGCCAGCAGCCAAGTTCTGGGGAACACTGAAGCTTTCTTT. This gives the protein CASSQVLGNTEAFF. The rearrangement uses TRBV4-3 and TRBJ1-1; D ambiguous. Between the trimmed V and J ends, which lost 1 base and 1 base, there was a span of 7 bases. Germline-derived CDR1 and CDR2 are LGHNA and YSLEER. The CDR3 extends over 14 amino acids.

This rearrangement joins TRBV7-9 to TRBJ2-1; 16 positions agree with TRBD2. Trimming cost V 5 bases and J 4 bases; bases outside gene matches: 5. This CDR3 has 17 residues. Per the germline V gene, CDR1 is SEHNR and CDR2 is FQNEAQ (reference sequence). The CDR3 DNA reads TGTGCCAGCAGCCCGGGGACTAGCGGGAGGGATTACAATGAGCAGTTCTTC. Translation: CASSPGTSGRDYNEQFF.